The present T cell receptor (beta chain) was sequenced within a study of shared T cell receptors in the human thymus. The CDR3 spans 17 residues. Per germline, CDR1 SGDLS and CDR2 YYNGEE. The V segment lost 4 bases and the J segment 7 bases; nucleotides outside the gene matches: 16. Data came from immunoSEQ multiplex PCR; TCRdb stores just in-frame clones and leaves some out. Of 650,000 to 950,000 clones listed, roughly 88% are singletons. The sample was also linked to a second study, of human thymus T cells.

Sequencing input: thymocytes. The receptor was isolated from a girl under three years old with a congenital heart defect. The chain combines TRBV9 with TRBJ2-2; 7 bases line up with TRBD1. The CDR3 DNA sequence: TGTGCCAGCAGCAAAACGATACAGGGGTTGCCCGTCGGGGAGCTGTTTTTT. Translating gives CASSKTIQGLPVGELFF.